The 9 T cell receptor beta chains below all came from one sample that was sequenced in a study of blood T cell repertoires in COVID-19. The method was immunoSEQ multiplex PCR; TCRdb's version includes in-frame clones alone and lacks a portion of them. The sample consists of around 72,000 clones, roughly 88% of them appearing once. Specimen: peripheral blood. Receptor source: a man aged 50 to 60 with acute or convalescent COVID-19.

This clone was observed once. This rearrangement joins TRBV24-1 to TRBJ2-2; 8 nucleotides agree with TRBD1. This CDR3 is 15 amino acids long. Germline assignment: CDR1 KGHDR and CDR2 SFDVKD. The V gene end was trimmed by 7 bases and the J gene end by 4 bases; junction bases not matched to a gene: 7. CDR3 DNA: TGTGCCACCAGATTACAGGGGGTGGGCACCGGGGAGCTGTTTTTT. It specifies CATRLQGVGTGELFF.

Only a few counts were recorded for this clone. The chain is built from TRBV2 and TRBJ1-1, with D uncertain. The CDR3 spans 14 residues. Germline V gene data show CDR1 as SNHLY and CDR2 as FYNNEI. V dropped 2 bases and J dropped 0 bases, with 7 bases sitting between them. The CDR3 region has the DNA TGTGCCAGCAGTGAAAACGACATGAACACTGAAGCTTTCTTT. Translated, it gives CASSENDMNTEAFF.

The V and J genes are TRBV30 and TRBJ2-5; 8 nucleotides line up with TRBD2. Germline trimming cut 1 base from V and 5 bases from J; bases unmatched to any gene: 0. CDR1 and CDR2 (germline): GTSNPN, SVGIG (reference sequence). This CDR3 is built from 12 residues. This chain's CDR3 is CAWSASGETQYF. DNA of the CDR3: TGTGCCTGGAGTGCTAGCGGGGAGACCCAGTACTTC.

The V and J genes are TRBV7-3 and TRBJ2-2; D gene uncertain. CDR1 and CDR2 from the germline V gene are SGHTA and FQGTGA. CDR3 size: 15 residues. V was trimmed by 1 base and J by 4 bases, leaving 10 bases between them. The CDR3: CASSLNARSTGELFF. The CDR3 DNA reads as TGTGCCAGCAGCTTAAACGCCAGATCCACCGGGGAGCTGTTTTTT.

This clone was seen only a few times. The chain combines TRBV5-3 with TRBJ1-6; TRBD1 matches 7 bases. TRBV5-3 is given ORF status, its function remaining uncertain. The junction had 10 bases not matched to a gene; V was cut back by 4 bases and J by 9 bases. The CDR3 is made up of 15 amino acids. CDR3 loop: CARSILDRAGSPLHF. In nucleotides, the CDR3 is TGTGCCAGAAGCATCTTAGACAGGGCGGGTTCACCCCTCCACTTT.

This sequence joins TRBV12-3 or TRBV12-4 and TRBJ2-3; no clear D. The CDR3 extends over 12 amino acids. The V end was cut by 3 bases, the J end by 4 bases, with 5 bases between. CDR3 in DNA: TGTGCCAGCAGTTTCATCCCAGATACGCAGTATTTT. This sequence encodes CASSFIPDTQYF.

The genes are TRBV5-6 and TRBJ1-6, with 10 bases identical to TRBD1. J gave up 7 bases and V 0 bases, and 4 bases lay outside the gene matches. The CDR3 length is 16 residues. Germline V gene sequence: CDR1 SGHDT, CDR2 YYEEEE. The CDR3 loop is CASSLGGQGNNSPLHF. The CDR3 DNA sequence: TGTGCCAGCAGCTTGGGGGGACAGGGGAACAATTCACCCCTCCACTTT.

The chain has TRBV28 and TRBJ2-3, with TRBD1 matching over 7 bases. Germline CDR1 MDHEN, CDR2 SYDVKM. The CDR3 is 14 residues long. Trimming removed 6 bases from V and 2 bases from J; junction bases left unmatched: 5. The CDR3 DNA reads as TGTGCCAGCAGATCCACAGGGGACACAGATACGCAGTATTTT. It specifies CASRSTGDTDTQYF.

This clone was seen only a few times. The chain links TRBV3-1 (or the pseudogene TRBV3-2) to TRBJ2-7; no clear D. Trimming removed 4 bases from V and 6 bases from J, with 13 bases in between. Germline CDR1 and CDR2: LGHDT and YNNKEL (reference sequence). The CDR3 runs 13 residues. The CDR3 protein is CASSLSPVREQYF. CDR3 nucleotide sequence: TGTGCCAGCAGCCTTTCTCCGGTCCGCGAGCAGTACTTC.